This T cell receptor (beta chain) is from a study of blood T cells in healthy people across ages. Through a sample-barcoded 5' primer and a J-beta primer mix, a second PCR was run for roughly 6 to 11 cycles. TCRdb reprocessed the 5' RACE reads via MiXCR and lists one record per CDR3 protein. The top ten clones hold more than 3% of a sample with about 800,000 distinct CDR3 sequences, 20% to 25% of them seen once. Healthy Caucasian individuals from Russia aged about 6 to 90 were enrolled as donors. Germline V gives CDR1 SGHTA, CDR2 FQGNSA. Trimming at V came to 4 bases and at J to 8 bases, leaving 11 bases not matched to a gene. This CDR3 is built from 16 residues. The sample also formed part of further work on T cells of mothers and their children.

This receptor was obtained from a boy between 10 and 17 years old in good health. The rearrangement uses TRBV7-2 and TRBJ1-4; 9 bases line up with TRBD1. The sample comprised blood. CDR3 in amino acids: CASSYVTGTGKEKLFF. The CDR3 coding sequence is TGTGCCAGCAGCTACGTGACCGGGACAGGGAAGGAAAAACTGTTTTTT.